A single sample is the source of the 7 T cell receptor beta chains below, sequenced in a study of CD8 T cells in Susac syndrome (dated by TCRdb to the late 2010s). Library generation was performed with the immunoSEQ multiplex PCR assay. RNA was extracted using the RNeasy kit, and roughly 0.5 to 1 microgram was reverse transcribed with random hexamers. TCRdb itself trimmed the public reads at Q25 with fastp, ran MiXCR and retained productive beta chains. Identical CDR3 proteins give one entry, which carries the most common genes and DNA. This sample holds around 200,000 distinct CDR3 sequences; 95% were observed only once. Jointly, the top ten make up approximately 0.16% of the sample. Material for sequencing was CD8+ T cells from PBMCs. These receptor sequences come from a human donor with Susac syndrome.

The gene calls are TRBV29-1 and TRBJ2-7, with a tentative D call TRBD2 (6 bases). The CDR3 has 14 amino acids. In germline, CDR1 is SQVTM, CDR2 ANQGSEA. Trimming shortened V by 4 bases and J by 5 bases, and 18 bases separated the two germline ends. In DNA, the CDR3 is TGCAGCGTTGCGGGAGTTGTCCTCAAGAACGAGCAGTACTTC. Amino acids: CSVAGVVLKNEQYF.

This clonotype was observed once. The chain recombines TRBV9 with TRBJ2-1; 8 bases match TRBD1. Germline V lookup: CDR1 SGDLS, CDR2 YYNGEE. With V trimmed by 7 bases and J by 7 bases, 7 bases remained unmatched. The CDR3 loop spans 13 amino acids. The CDR3, as DNA: TGTGCCAGCGAAGGAGGACAGGGAAATGAGCAGTTCTTC. As protein: CASEGGQGNEQFF.

The V call is TRBV24-1, the J call TRBJ1-6, with a tentative D call TRBD1 (6 bases). The CDR3 spans 16 residues. V lost 10 bases and J 2 bases, leaving 17 bases between the germline ends. CDR1 is KGHDR and CDR2 is SFDVKD in the germline V gene. Written as DNA, the CDR3 is TGTGCCACTCGCCGTGGACAGCGAACCTATAATTCACCCCTCCACTTT. Translating it yields CATRRGQRTYNSPLHF.

This chain links TRBV7-9 with TRBJ1-2; 7 nucleotides agree with TRBD1. This CDR3 contains 16 residues. Germline lookup yields CDR1 SEHNR and CDR2 FQNEAQ (reference sequence). Trimming removed 5 bases from V and 4 bases from J; junction bases left unmatched: 13. The CDR3, as DNA: TGTGCCAGCAGCCCCCCTCCGGGACAGCGCTCCTATGGCTACACCTTC. Its protein is CASSPPPGQRSYGYTF. The full variable domain, rest sourced from reference TRBV7-9 and TRBJ1-2, is DTGVSQNPRHKITKRGQNVTFRCDPISEHNRLYWYRQTLGQGPEFLTYFQNEAQLEKSRLLSDRFSAERPKGSFSTLEIQRTEQGDSAMYLCASSPPPGQRSYGYTFGSGTRLTVV.

This clonotype appeared once. V is TRBV5-1 and J is TRBJ1-1; D is perhaps TRBD1 (6 bases). This CDR3 region has 13 residues. The germline CDR1 and CDR2 sequences are SGHRS and YFSETQ. Deletions cut 3 bases from V and 4 bases from J, with 10 bases between. The CDR3 nucleotides read TGCGCCAGCAGCTCCCCAGGGGTCACTGAAGCTTTCTTT. Residues: CASSSPGVTEAFF. Full variable domain (outside the CDR3, taken from reference TRBV5-1 and TRBJ1-1): KAGVTQTPRYLIKTRGQQVTLSCSPISGHRSVSWYQQTPGQGLQFLFEYFSETQRNKGNFPGRFSGRQFSNSRSEMNVSTLELGDSALYLCASSSPGVTEAFFGQGTRLTVV.

This chain links TRBV4-1 with TRBJ2-3, with 10 bases fitting TRBD2. From germline, CDR1 is MGHRA and CDR2 YSYEKL. With 2 bases clipped from V and 5 bases from J, the junction kept 4 bases outside the gene matches. The CDR3 loop spans 15 amino acids. The CDR3 loop is CASSQLAGGGDTQYF. In DNA form, the CDR3 reads TGCGCCAGCAGCCAATTAGCGGGGGGCGGAGATACGCAGTATTTT.

This chain links TRBV24-1 with TRBJ2-5; D is possibly TRBD1 (7 bases). V was shortened by 5 bases and J by 0 bases, with 9 bases between the two germline ends. Germline CDR1 is KGHDR and CDR2 is SFDVKD. The CDR3 loop spans 14 amino acids. CDR3 amino acids: CATSGGTDQETQYF. DNA of the CDR3: TGTGCCACCAGTGGCGGGACAGACCAAGAGACCCAGTACTTC.